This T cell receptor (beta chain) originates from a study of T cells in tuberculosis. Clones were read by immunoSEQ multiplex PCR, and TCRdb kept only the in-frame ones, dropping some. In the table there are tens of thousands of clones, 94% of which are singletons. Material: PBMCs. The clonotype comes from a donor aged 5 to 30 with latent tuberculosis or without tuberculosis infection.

The CDR3 DNA reads TGTGCCAGCAGCTTATTAAGCAGCCCGAGGGACGAGCAGTACTTC. Protein sequence: CASSLLSSPRDEQYF. V usage is TRBV7-8 and J usage is TRBJ2-7; possible D gene TRBD2, 5 bases. The V end was cut by 2 bases, the J end by 5 bases, with 16 bases between. The CDR3 runs to 15 residues. Germline loops: CDR1 SGHVS, CDR2 FQNEAQ. The entire variable domain, with the rest obtained from reference TRBV7-8 and TRBJ2-7, is as follows: GAGVSQSPRYKVAKRGQDVALRCDPISGHVSLFWYQQALGQGPEFLTYFQNEAQLDKSGLPSDRFFAERPEGSVSTLKIQRTQQEDSAVYLCASSLLSSPRDEQYFGPGTRLTVT.